Below are 27 T cell receptor beta chains sequenced from a single sample in a study of T-cell reconstitution after alpha-beta-depleted transplantation in children. Unique molecular identifiers featured in how the TCRbeta library was prepared. TCRdb redid the calling of the PCR reads with MiXCR, one entry per CDR3 protein. The top ten clones hold 20% to 25% of a sample with a few hundred thousand distinct CDR3 sequences, 11% of them seen once. Sample: peripheral blood, taken 180 days after TCRalphabeta/CD19-depleted stem cell transplant. The receptor source for this set is a male patient between 2 and 9 years old who had a stem cell transplant for chronic granulomatous disease, so the T cells may come from the graft donor.

This clonotype was recorded many times. V usage is TRBV18 and J usage is TRBJ1-5; perhaps TRBD1 as D (6 bases). The CDR3 is made up of 14 amino acids. Trimming cost V 3 bases and J 6 bases, with 12 bases left between them. Germline V gene sequence: CDR1 KGHSH, CDR2 LQKENI. CDR3 sequence reads: CASSPAGVAQPQHF. The CDR3 DNA follows: TGTGCCAGCTCACCCGCAGGGGTTGCTCAGCCCCAGCATTTT.

This rearrangement joins TRBV20-1 to TRBJ2-1; weak D call: TRBD1 (6 bases). The V and J ends lost 3 bases and 0 bases respectively, with 12 bases between them. This CDR3 is built from 15 residues. Per the germline V gene, CDR1 is DFQATT and CDR2 is SNEGSKA (reference sequence). The CDR3 nucleotides are TGCAGTGCTAGGGACAGTGGAAGCTCCTACAATGAGCAGTTCTTC. As protein: CSARDSGSSYNEQFF.

Many counts were recorded for this clonotype. This chain links TRBV12-3 or TRBV12-4 with TRBJ2-3, with 10 bases lining up with TRBD2. This CDR3 region has 15 residues. Trimming took 6 bases from V and 6 from J; bases not matched to a gene: 9. CDR3 in amino acids: CASRRTAGGGDTQYF. CDR3 DNA sequence: TGTGCCAGCAGAAGGACAGCGGGGGGGGGTGATACGCAGTATTTT.

This clonotype was seen many times. This chain connects TRBV28 to TRBJ1-1; D not certain. CDR3 length: 11 amino acids. The germline CDR1 and CDR2 sequences are MDHEN and SYDVKM. The ends were cut back, 7 bases at V and 2 bases at J, with 5 bases in the middle. CDR3 region: CASNQNTEAFF. The CDR3 DNA reads TGTGCCAGCAACCAAAACACTGAAGCTTTCTTT.

This clonotype was observed many times. The V and J genes are TRBV7-6 and TRBJ1-1; D gene uncertain. Germline V gene sequence: CDR1 SGHVS, CDR2 FNYEAQ. Trimming removed 4 bases from V and 8 bases from J, with 17 bases in between. This CDR3 comprises 14 residues. DNA of the CDR3: TGTGCCAGCAGCTCCGACCTGGGGTTGTCCGAAGCTTTCTTT. Its protein is CASSSDLGLSEAFF. The entire variable domain, with the rest obtained from reference TRBV7-6 and TRBJ1-1, is as follows: GAGVSQSPRYKVTKRGQDVALRCDPISGHVSLYWYRQALGQGPEFLTYFNYEAQQDKSGLPNDRFSAERPEGSISTLTIQRTEQRDSAMYRCASSSDLGLSEAFFGQGTRLTVV.

This clonotype has a count of ten or more. The CDR3 coding sequence is TGTGCCAGCAGCTTTCTTGGGAGCGGGGGGGCCCATGAGCAGTTCTTC. It encodes CASSFLGSGGAHEQFF. The V and J genes are TRBV7-2 and TRBJ2-1; 10 positions match TRBD2. CDR3 length: 16 residues. The V gene end was trimmed by 3 bases and the J gene end by 8 bases; junction bases not matched to a gene: 10. Germline assignment: CDR1 SGHTA and CDR2 FQGNSA.

This clonotype has just a few counts. At one of its ends the junction is not consistent with the germline gene, which may arise from a read error. V usage is TRBV7-8 and J usage is TRBJ1-1; TRBD1 might be the D (6 bases). Germline CDR1 reads SGHVS; CDR2 reads FQNEAQ. This CDR3 has 14 residues. CDR3 nucleotide sequence: TGTGCCAGCAGCCCCGTTACAGGGAACGCTGAAGCTTTCTTT. Its protein is CASSPVTGNAEAFF. The full variable domain, in which reference TRBV7-8 and TRBJ1-1 provide the parts outside the CDR3, is GAGVSQSPRYKVAKRGQDVALRCDPISGHVSLFWYQQALGQGPEFLTYFQNEAQLDKSGLPSDRFFAERPEGSVSTLKIQRTQQEDSAVYLCASSPVTGNAEAFFGQGTRLTVV.

This clonotype was observed a few times. V is TRBV14 and J is TRBJ2-1; TRBD2 might be the D (7 bases). CDR1 SGHDN and CDR2 FVKESK come from the germline V gene. CDR3 length: 16 residues. Trimming removed 1 base from V and 0 bases from J, with 10 bases in between. In nucleotides, the CDR3 is TGTGCCAGCAGCCAAGCGGGGGGCTTCTCCTACAATGAGCAGTTCTTC. Translated: CASSQAGGFSYNEQFF.

This clonotype was counted at least ten times. The J gene is TRBJ1-3, the V gene TRBV10-3, with unresolved D. The CDR3 is made up of 15 amino acids. The V gene's germline CDR1 is ENHRY and CDR2 SYGVKD. The V end was cut by 4 bases, the J end by 1 base, with 11 bases between. The CDR3 loop is CAISGRPGSGNTIYF. The CDR3 DNA follows: TGTGCCATCAGTGGGAGACCGGGATCTGGAAACACCATATATTTT.

This clonotype showed up many times. The chain employs TRBV29-1 and TRBJ2-4; D gene unclear. V dropped 4 bases and J dropped 0 bases, with 13 bases sitting between them. CDR1 and CDR2 from the germline V gene are SQVTM and ANQGSEA. The CDR3 is made up of 15 amino acids. The CDR3 loop reads CSVGTATLAKNIQYF. Here the CDR3 DNA reads TGCAGCGTTGGGACCGCTACATTAGCCAAAAACATTCAGTACTTC.

This clonotype has at least ten counts. V is TRBV7-9 and J is TRBJ1-1; D may be TRBD1 (5 bases). The CDR3 is made up of 16 amino acids. From germline, CDR1 is SEHNR and CDR2 FQNEAQ (reference sequence). The ends were cut back, 2 bases at V and 3 bases at J, with 16 bases in the middle. The CDR3 nucleotides are TGTGCCAGCAGCTTACTACCAGGGATCAGGGACACTGAAGCTTTCTTT. Translated, it gives CASSLLPGIRDTEAFF. The whole variable domain, remainder taken from reference TRBV7-9 and TRBJ1-1, is DTGVSQNPRHKITKRGQNVTFRCDPISEHNRLYWYRQTLGQGPEFLTYFQNEAQLEKSRLLSDRFSAERPKGSFSTLEIQRTEQGDSAMYLCASSLLPGIRDTEAFFGQGTRLTVV.

In this sample, this clonotype turned up many times. J is TRBJ1-6 and V is TRBV3-1; unclear D gene. Germline loops: CDR1 LGHDT, CDR2 YNNKEL (reference sequence). The CDR3 loop spans 17 amino acids. The V and J ends lost 3 bases and 7 bases respectively, with 19 bases between them. The chain's CDR3 is CASSQDKRPLGNSPLHF. In DNA, the CDR3 is TGTGCCAGCAGCCAGGATAAAAGACCCTTGGGCAATTCACCCCTCCACTTT.

This clonotype appeared many times. The rearrangement joins TRBV6-4 to TRBJ2-3; D not resolved. The CDR3 is 13 residues long. V lost 2 bases to trimming and J lost 0 bases, with 3 bases between them. CDR1 MRHNA and CDR2 SNTAGT come from the germline V gene. This CDR3 is CASSDGSTDTQYF. In DNA, the CDR3 is TGTGCCAGCAGTGACGGGAGCACAGATACGCAGTATTTT.

The chain employs TRBV19 and TRBJ2-1; TRBD2 matches at 11 bases. J was trimmed by 7 bases and V by 3 bases; bases with no gene match: 11. The V gene's germline CDR1 is LNHDA and CDR2 SQIVND (reference sequence). The CDR3 consists of 17 residues. CDR3 bases: TGTGCCAGTAGTATTCTACCCTCTACTAGCGGGAGAAATGAGCAGTTCTTC. Residues: CASSILPSTSGRNEQFF.

Many counts were recorded for this clonotype. The rearrangement joins TRBV4-3 to TRBJ2-7; 7 bases are shared with TRBD2. CDR1 is LGHNA and CDR2 is YSLEER in the germline V gene. Trimming took 2 bases from V and 0 from J; bases not matched to a gene: 4. The CDR3 sequence is 15 residues long. The CDR3 is CASSQFRDYSYEQYF. CDR3 coding DNA: TGCGCCAGCAGCCAATTCCGGGACTACTCCTACGAGCAGTACTTC.

V and J are TRBV7-2 and TRBJ2-3; 9 nucleotides agree with TRBD2. The CDR3 length is 15 residues. V shed 5 bases, J shed 4 bases, and the junction held 7 bases outside the gene matches. Germline V gives CDR1 SGHTA, CDR2 FQGNSA. The CDR3 bases are TGTGCCAGCAGCCTTCAGCGGGGGGTCTCAGATACGCAGTATTTT. The encoded protein is CASSLQRGVSDTQYF.

This clonotype showed up many times. V usage is TRBV5-1 and J usage is TRBJ2-2, with a tentative D call TRBD1 (5 bases). This CDR3 region has 14 residues. V was pared by 3 bases and J by 4 bases, with 10 bases between. Per germline, CDR1 SGHRS and CDR2 YFSETQ. CDR3 coding DNA: TGCGCCAGCAGCTCGGACACCCTCACCGGGGAGCTGTTTTTT. Encoded protein: CASSSDTLTGELFF. The full variable domain, in which reference TRBV5-1 and TRBJ2-2 provide the parts outside the CDR3, is KAGVTQTPRYLIKTRGQQVTLSCSPISGHRSVSWYQQTPGQGLQFLFEYFSETQRNKGNFPGRFSGRQFSNSRSEMNVSTLELGDSALYLCASSSDTLTGELFFGEGSRLTVL.

This clonotype was found many times. This chain links TRBV11-2 with TRBJ2-3; 8 bases line up with TRBD1. J was trimmed by 6 bases and V by 5 bases; bases with no gene match: 7. The CDR3 has 14 amino acids. CDR1 is SGHAT, CDR2 FQNNGV, per germline. The CDR3 here is CASSPRQGTDTQYF. The CDR3 DNA follows: TGTGCCAGCAGCCCGCGACAGGGGACCGATACGCAGTATTTT. The variable domain in full, with the rest retrieved from reference TRBV11-2 and TRBJ2-3, is EAGVAQSPRYKIIEKRQSVAFWCNPISGHATLYWYQQILGQGPKLLIQFQNNGVVDDSQLPKDRFSAERLKGVDSTLKIQPAKLEDSAVYLCASSPRQGTDTQYFGPGTRLTVL.

This clonotype was detected ten times or more. V and J are TRBV12-3 or TRBV12-4 and TRBJ1-1; maybe TRBD1 (5 bases). V was pared by 3 bases and J by 6 bases, with 11 bases between. The CDR3 extends over 13 amino acids. Written as DNA, the CDR3 is TGTGCCAGCAGTTTGAGAGGGGAGGCTGAAGCTTTCTTT. It is translated as CASSLRGEAEAFF.

The chain recombines TRBV19 with TRBJ2-1; TRBD2 might be the D (5 bases). CDR1 is LNHDA, CDR2 SQIVND, per germline (reference sequence). Trimming stripped 3 bases from V and 4 bases from J, with 13 bases between. This CDR3 region has 15 residues. CDR3 DNA sequence: TGTGCCAGTAGTATTCGAGCGGTAGGATACAATGAGCAGTTCTTC. This codes for CASSIRAVGYNEQFF. Drawing the rest from reference TRBV19 and TRBJ2-1, the complete variable domain is DGGITQSPKYLFRKEGQNVTLSCEQNLNHDAMYWYRQDPGQGLRLIYYSQIVNDFQKGDIAEGYSVSREKKESFPLTVTSAQKNPTAFYLCASSIRAVGYNEQFFGPGTRLTVL.

This clonotype was observed a few times. Here the CDR3 reads CASSLNGDLAHEANVLTF. The CDR3 DNA is TGTGCCAGCAGTCTCAACGGGGATTTAGCTCATGAGGCCAACGTCCTGACTTTC. V usage is TRBV6-6 and J usage is TRBJ2-6; possibly TRBD2 for D (5 bases). Trimming took 5 bases from V and 6 from J, leaving 23 bases between them. This CDR3 has 18 residues. CDR1 is MNHNY, CDR2 SVGAGI, per germline (reference sequence).

This clonotype came up many times. The chain couples TRBV5-1 to TRBJ2-7, with unresolved D. Trimming pared 3 bases from V and 2 bases from J, leaving 15 bases between. The CDR3 is 15 amino acids. Per the germline V gene, CDR1 is SGHRS and CDR2 is YFSETQ. CDR3 sequence reads: CASSSGPLGTYEQYF. The CDR3 coding sequence is TGCGCCAGCAGCTCCGGACCTCTAGGAACCTACGAGCAGTACTTC.

This clonotype came up many times. The rearrangement links TRBV21-1 to TRBJ2-2. TRBV21-1 is flagged as a pseudogene. There are 15 residues in the CDR3. The CDR3 DNA follows: TGTGCCAGCAGCCCTGATAAGGGAAGGACCGGGGAGCTGTTTTTT. It specifies CASSPDKGRTGELFF.

This clonotype appeared many times. J is TRBJ2-2 and V is TRBV20-1; D not certain. Germline-derived CDR1 and CDR2 are DFQATT and SNEGSKA (reference sequence). Trimming cost V 1 base and J 6 bases, with 12 bases left between them. The CDR3 is made up of 14 amino acids. The CDR3 DNA follows: TGCAGTGCTAGAGCCGTGGTGAAAGCCGGGGAGCTGTTTTTT. This translates into CSARAVVKAGELFF.

This clonotype was observed a few times. The chain carries TRBV11-1 and TRBJ2-7, with 7 bases matching TRBD1. Germline V gene lookup returns CDR1 SGHAT and CDR2 FQDESV (reference sequence). This CDR3 has 15 residues. The V gene end was trimmed by 2 bases and the J gene end by 2 bases; junction bases not matched to a gene: 6. The CDR3 is CASSLNPQGAYEQYF. CDR3 nucleotide sequence: TGTGCCAGCAGCTTAAACCCCCAGGGGGCCTACGAGCAGTACTTC.

The V gene is TRBV7-2, the J gene TRBJ1-5; D is uncertain. CDR3 length: 17 amino acids. CDR1 and CDR2 (germline): SGHTA, FQGNSA. The V and J ends lost 2 bases and 0 bases respectively, with 14 bases between them. This chain's CDR3 is CASSLLGTTYSNQPQHF. DNA of the CDR3: TGTGCCAGCAGCTTACTGGGTACCACTTATAGCAATCAGCCCCAGCATTTT.

This clonotype was counted ten times or more. This sequence joins TRBV5-4 and TRBJ1-6, with D uncertain. CDR3 length: 17 residues. The germline V gene encodes CDR1 SGHNT and CDR2 YYREEE (reference sequence). Trimming stripped 0 bases from V and 5 bases from J, with 15 bases between. This CDR3 is CASSLGPPGKNNSPLHF. CDR3 in DNA: TGTGCCAGCAGCTTGGGCCCTCCGGGGAAGAATAATTCACCCCTCCACTTT.